This entry describes one T cell receptor beta chain. Trimming took off 1 base at V and 0 bases at J, with 13 bases between the two ends. Germline values: CDR1 SGHTA, CDR2 FQGNSA. The CDR3 contains 17 residues. These data come from a study of blood T cell repertoires in COVID-19. As for the study in general: Whether acute or convalescent, the COVID-19 samples came from the United States, Italy and Spain. PBMCs, B-cell-depleted T cells, or T cells provided the cDNA or gDNA that made up the material.

Authors' data handling: Estimation of nucleated cell counts relied on the amplification of reference gene primers. Sequenced by immunoSEQ multiplex PCR; TCRdb stores in-frame clones only, minus some. Clonal size and the V and J genes are those of that table, whereas D and trimming came from the DNA. The table records 130,000 to 150,000 clones, approximately 80% of them present only once. This chain connects TRBV7-2 to TRBJ1-3; D remains ambiguous. The source is an elderly woman in a cohort sampled during active or convalescent COVID-19. Sequenced material: peripheral blood. The CDR3 nucleotides are TGTGCCAGCAGCTTAGTGCCCGGTTCTTACTCTGGAAACACCATATATTTT. Its translation: CASSLVPGSYSGNTIYF.